The clone carrying this T cell receptor (beta chain) was detected only a few times. By quantitative 5'-RACE with molecular barcodes, the TCR beta libraries were made. TCRdb ran MiXCR on the 5' RACE reads and lists one entry per CDR3 protein. The table includes fewer than 350,000 distinct CDR3 sequences, 11% detected once. The source of the sample is a study of CD8 T cells in ankylosing spondylitis. V was shortened by 9 bases and J by 0 bases, with 12 bases between the two germline ends. The CDR3 extends over 13 amino acids. From germline, CDR1 is MNHEY and CDR2 SMNVEV (reference sequence). The rearrangement links TRBV27 to TRBJ2-7; D is undetermined. The sequencing input was blood, either unsorted or a sorted T cell fraction (not recorded which). This TCR was recovered from a female donor with ankylosing spondylitis or in good health (not recorded which). The CDR3, as DNA: TGTGCCAGTGGAAGGACGGCCTCCTACGAGCAGTACTTC. This encodes CASGRTASYEQYF.